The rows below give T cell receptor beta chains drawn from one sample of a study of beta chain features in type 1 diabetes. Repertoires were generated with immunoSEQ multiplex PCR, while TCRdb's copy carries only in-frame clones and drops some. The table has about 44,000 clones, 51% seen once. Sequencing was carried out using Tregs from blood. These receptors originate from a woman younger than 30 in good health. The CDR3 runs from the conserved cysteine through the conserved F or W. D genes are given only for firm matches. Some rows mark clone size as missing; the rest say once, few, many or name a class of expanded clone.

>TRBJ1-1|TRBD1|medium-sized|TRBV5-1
CASSHSGTVNTEAFF
TGCGCCAGCAGCCACTCGGGGACAGTGAACACTGAAGCTTTCTTT
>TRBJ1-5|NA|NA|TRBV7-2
CASSFLYSNQPQHF
TGTGCCAGCAGCTTCCTTTATAGCAATCAGCCCCAGCATTTT
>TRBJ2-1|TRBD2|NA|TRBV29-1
CSALAGTSYNEQFF
TGCAGCGCATTAGCGGGAACCTCCTACAATGAGCAGTTCTTC
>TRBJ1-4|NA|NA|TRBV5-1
CASSLGPGEEEKLFF
TGCGCCAGCAGCTTGGGTCCCGGCGAGGAGGAAAAACTGTTTTTT
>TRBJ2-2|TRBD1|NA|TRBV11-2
CASSLRQGAVGELFF
TGTGCCAGCAGCTTAAGACAGGGGGCCGTCGGGGAGCTGTTTTTT
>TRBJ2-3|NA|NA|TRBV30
CAWSSTFSTDTQYF
TGTGCCTGGAGTTCAACTTTTAGCACAGATACGCAGTATTTT
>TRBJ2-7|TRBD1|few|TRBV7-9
CASSLGAGTGEKEQYF
TGTGCCAGCAGCTTAGGAGCCGGGACAGGGGAAAAAGAGCAGTACTTC
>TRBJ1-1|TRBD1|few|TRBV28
CASAPGTGRTEAFF
TGTGCCAGCGCCCCCGGGACAGGGAGGACTGAAGCTTTCTTT
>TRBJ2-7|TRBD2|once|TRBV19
CASSSSGRISHEQYF
TGTGCCAGTAGTTCTAGCGGGAGGATTTCCCACGAGCAGTACTTC
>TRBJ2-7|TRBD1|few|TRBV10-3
CAGGRDRGEQYF
TGTGCCGGAGGCCGGGACAGGGGCGAGCAGTACTTC
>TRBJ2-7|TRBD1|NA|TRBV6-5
CASSNTGQGAYEQYF
TGTGCCAGCAGTAACACGGGACAGGGGGCTTACGAGCAGTACTTC
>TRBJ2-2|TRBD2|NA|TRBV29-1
CSVKSGRTGTGELFF
TGCAGCGTCAAAAGCGGGAGAACGGGGACCGGGGAGCTGTTTTTT
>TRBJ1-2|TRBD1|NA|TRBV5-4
CASSQSRTGEHGYTF
TGTGCCAGCAGCCAATCCCGGACAGGGGAACATGGCTACACCTTC
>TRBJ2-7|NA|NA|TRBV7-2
CASSLVSSGKAYEQYF
TGTGCCAGCAGCTTAGTGTCCAGCGGAAAAGCCTACGAGCAGTACTTC
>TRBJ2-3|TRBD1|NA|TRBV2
CASSESTGVSTDTQYF
TGTGCCAGCAGTGAATCGACAGGGGTATCGACAGATACGCAGTATTTT
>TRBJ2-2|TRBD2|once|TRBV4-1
CASTESGANTGELFF
TGCGCCAGCACCGAAAGCGGGGCCAACACCGGGGAGCTGTTTTTT
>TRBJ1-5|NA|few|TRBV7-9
CASSQGQFWNQPQHF
TGTGCCAGCAGCCAAGGACAGTTTTGGAATCAGCCCCAGCATTTT
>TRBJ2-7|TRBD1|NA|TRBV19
CASTETGTGSYEQYF
TGTGCCAGCACCGAGACCGGGACAGGGTCCTACGAGCAGTACTTC
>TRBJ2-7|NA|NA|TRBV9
CASSFRGNSHEQYF
TGTGCCAGCAGCTTTCGAGGGAACTCCCACGAGCAGTACTTC
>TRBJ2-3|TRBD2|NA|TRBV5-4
CASSLAGLAGRSGDTQYF
TGTGCCAGCAGCTTGGCAGGACTAGCGGGAAGGTCTGGTGATACGCAGTATTTT
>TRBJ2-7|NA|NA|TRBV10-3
CAISDRTSSYEQYF
TGTGCCATCAGTGACAGAACTAGCTCGTACGAGCAGTACTTC
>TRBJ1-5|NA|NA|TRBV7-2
CASSPSYSSNQPQHF
TGTGCCAGCAGCCCTAGCTACAGCAGCAATCAGCCCCAGCATTTT
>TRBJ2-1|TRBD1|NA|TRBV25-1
CASTGRDSIFFEQFF
TGTGCCAGCACCGGACGGGACAGTATATTTTTCGAGCAGTTCTTC
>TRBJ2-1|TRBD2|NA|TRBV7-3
CASSSPSGRGSGEQFF
TGTGCCAGCAGCTCCCCTAGCGGGAGAGGGTCGGGTGAGCAGTTCTTC
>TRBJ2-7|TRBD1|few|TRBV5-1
CASSLLGTGGDEQYF
TGCGCCAGCAGCCTCCTTGGGACAGGGGGGGACGAGCAGTACTTC
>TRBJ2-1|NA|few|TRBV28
CASSPGGMSSYNEQFF
TGTGCCAGCAGCCCAGGAGGGATGAGCTCCTACAATGAGCAGTTCTTC